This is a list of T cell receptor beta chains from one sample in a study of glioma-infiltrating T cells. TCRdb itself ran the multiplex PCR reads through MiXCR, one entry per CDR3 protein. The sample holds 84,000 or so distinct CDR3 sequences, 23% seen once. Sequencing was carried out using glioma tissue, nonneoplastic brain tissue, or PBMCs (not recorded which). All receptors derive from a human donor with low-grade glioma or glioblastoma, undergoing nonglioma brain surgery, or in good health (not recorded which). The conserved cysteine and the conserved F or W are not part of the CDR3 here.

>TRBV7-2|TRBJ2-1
ASSLGRGRSYNEQF
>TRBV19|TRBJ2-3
ASSTGQTDTQY
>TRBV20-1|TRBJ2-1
SARVGGEENEQF
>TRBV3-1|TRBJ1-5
ASSARTGGNQPQH
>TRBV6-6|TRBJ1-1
ASSYGRGRSANTEAF
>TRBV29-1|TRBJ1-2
SVELDLNYGYT
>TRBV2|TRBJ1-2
ASSVKTGRGYT
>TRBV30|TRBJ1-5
AWSVRGGVYSNQPQH
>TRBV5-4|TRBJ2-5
ASSFRSTGGYETQY
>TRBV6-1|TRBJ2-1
ASSSRTSGVTNEQF
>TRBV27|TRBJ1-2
ASSLSSSSNYGYT
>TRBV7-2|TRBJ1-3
ASSLDFGLKGNTIY
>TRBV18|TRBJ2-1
ASSPPTGGVDEQF
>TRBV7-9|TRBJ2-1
ASSVQPMVSDEQF
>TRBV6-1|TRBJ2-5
ASSRAMGLGETQY